Presented here are 14 T cell receptor beta chains from one specimen sequenced in a study of blood T cell repertoires in COVID-19 (dated by TCRdb to the early 2020s). Receptor amplification or capture employed the immunoSEQ multiplex PCR assay. In its TCRdb copy, this immuneACCESS table keeps in-frame sequences only and misses some clones. Where compared with another copy, unresolved V genes explain less than half of these, and the others have no known cause. Present in this sample are 65,000 to 95,000 clones, 75% to 85% of which were seen just once. Together, the top ten hold about a third of the sample. The sequenced sample consisted of peripheral blood. The receptor set was obtained from a man aged 55 to 70 with COVID-19, enrolled during active disease.

This clone was observed a handful of times. The V gene is TRBV4-1, the J gene TRBJ1-1; D is uncertain. Trimming removed 3 bases at V and 7 bases at J, with 15 bases between. The CDR3 has 14 amino acids. Germline CDR1 and CDR2: MGHRA and YSYEKL. The CDR3 DNA follows: TGCGCCAGCAGCCAGAGCCCCGGAAGACATGAAGCTTTCTTT. As protein: CASSQSPGRHEAFF.

The gene calls are TRBV27 and TRBJ1-5; no definite D call. CDR1 and CDR2 (germline): MNHEY, SMNVEV (reference sequence). V lost 4 bases and J 3 bases, leaving 13 bases between the germline ends. CDR3 length equals 15 residues. CDR3 DNA: TGTGCCAGCAGTTGGGCAGGTTTGCCCAATCAGCCCCAGCATTTT. Translation: CASSWAGLPNQPQHF.

The chain links TRBV6-5 to TRBJ1-1, with a possible D match to TRBD1 (5 bases). The germline V gene encodes CDR1 MNHEY and CDR2 SVGAGI. V lost 5 bases and J lost 5, with 12 bases in between. The CDR3 has 13 amino acids. For the CDR3, the DNA is TGTGCCAGCAGTATTCAGGGTGGTACTGAAGCTTTCTTT. It codes for CASSIQGGTEAFF.

The chain combines TRBV5-8 with TRBJ2-2, with D perhaps matching TRBD2 (5 bases). Per the germline V gene, CDR1 is SGHTS and CDR2 is YDEGEE. V lost 3 bases to trimming and J lost 0 bases, with 9 bases between them. The CDR3 consists of 15 residues. CDR3 sequence (DNA): TGTGCCAGCAGCTCGATCGGGGCGAACACCGGGGAGCTGTTTTTT. Translating gives CASSSIGANTGELFF.

This clone came up once. The chain links TRBV2 to TRBJ1-2, with D perhaps matching TRBD1 (5 bases). This CDR3 has 15 amino acids. In germline, CDR1 is SNHLY, CDR2 FYNNEI. Trimming pared 8 bases from V and 6 bases from J, leaving 22 bases between. CDR3 coding DNA: TGTGCCAGCGGTCCCTTGGGGGGGAGCGTAAATGGCTACACCTTC. It yields the protein CASGPLGGSVNGYTF.

The gene calls are TRBV19 and TRBJ1-1; no definite D call. The CDR3 spans 13 residues. Germline V gene data show CDR1 as LNHDA and CDR2 as SQIVND (reference sequence). V lost 0 bases to trimming and J lost 5 bases, with 7 bases between them. The CDR3 DNA is TGTGCCAGTAGTATAGACAGTTGGACTGAAGCTTTCTTT. It is translated as CASSIDSWTEAFF.

This rearrangement joins TRBV5-8 to TRBJ2-1, with 8 positions matching TRBD2. V dropped 4 bases and J dropped 0; count of bases not matched to a gene: 3. CDR1 and CDR2 (germline): SGHTS, YDEGEE. The CDR3 runs to 15 residues. This CDR3 reads CASSLLAGSYNEQFF. CDR3 coding DNA: TGTGCCAGCAGCCTTCTAGCGGGCTCCTACAATGAGCAGTTCTTC.

This clone was found once. The V call is TRBV23-1, the J call TRBJ2-2; D might be TRBD2 (5 bases). TRBV23-1 is known as an ORF, though its function is uncertain. CDR3 size: 14 residues. V was trimmed by 8 bases and J by 4 bases, leaving 14 bases between them. The chain's CDR3 is CASGRDVTTGELFF. As DNA, the CDR3 is TGCGCCAGCGGCCGGGATGTTACCACCGGGGAGCTGTTTTTT.

This clone was observed a few times. The rearrangement links TRBV19 to TRBJ2-3; no reliable D call. CDR1 and CDR2 (germline): LNHDA, SQIVND (reference sequence). This CDR3 region has 14 residues. Trimming removed 5 bases at V and 5 bases at J, with 14 bases between. The chain's CDR3 is CASSPRPGRDTQYF. The CDR3, as DNA: TGTGCCAGTAGTCCCAGGCCAGGCCGAGATACGCAGTATTTT. Full variable domain (missing parts from reference TRBV19 and TRBJ2-3): DGGITQSPKYLFRKEGQNVTLSCEQNLNHDAMYWYRQDPGQGLRLIYYSQIVNDFQKGDIAEGYSVSREKKESFPLTVTSAQKNPTAFYLCASSPRPGRDTQYFGPGTRLTVL.

This clone was found once. The chain joins TRBV5-1 to TRBJ2-1; D perhaps matches TRBD2 (6 bases). With 4 bases removed from V and 4 bases from J, the gap between germline ends came to 15 bases. CDR1 SGHRS and CDR2 YFSETQ come from the germline V gene. The CDR3 covers 15 residues. The CDR3 is CASSVNTGGYNEQFF. The CDR3 nucleotides are TGCGCCAGCAGCGTGAACACCGGGGGTTACAATGAGCAGTTCTTC. Full variable domain (outside the CDR3, taken from reference TRBV5-1 and TRBJ2-1): KAGVTQTPRYLIKTRGQQVTLSCSPISGHRSVSWYQQTPGQGLQFLFEYFSETQRNKGNFPGRFSGRQFSNSRSEMNVSTLELGDSALYLCASSVNTGGYNEQFFGPGTRLTVL.

This clone turned up a few times. V and J are TRBV9 and TRBJ2-5, with TRBD2 as a possible D gene (6 bases). CDR1 SGDLS and CDR2 YYNGEE come from the germline V gene. With 0 bases removed from V and 2 bases from J, the gap between germline ends came to 11 bases. CDR3 size: 15 residues. This CDR3 reads CASSVGLGVQETQYF. As DNA, the CDR3 is TGTGCCAGCAGCGTAGGACTAGGGGTTCAAGAGACCCAGTACTTC.

This clone was seen a single time. V and J are TRBV5-1 and TRBJ2-7; tentative D call: TRBD1 (6 bases). Trimming shortened V by 4 bases and J by 0 bases, and 14 bases separated the two germline ends. There are 15 residues in the CDR3. From germline, CDR1 is SGHRS and CDR2 YFSETQ. The CDR3 here is CASSPTGTSSYEQYF. CDR3 DNA: TGCGCCAGCAGCCCGACAGGAACGAGCTCCTACGAGCAGTACTTC.

This chain connects TRBV5-1 to TRBJ2-5, with a tentative D call TRBD1 (5 bases). In germline, CDR1 is SGHRS, CDR2 YFSETQ. Trimming shortened V by 0 bases and J by 5 bases, and 11 bases separated the two germline ends. The CDR3 is made up of 14 amino acids. The CDR3 sequence is CASSLGQPPETQYF. The DNA for the CDR3 is TGCGCCAGCAGCTTGGGACAGCCTCCGGAGACCCAGTACTTC.

The chain carries TRBV7-8 and TRBJ2-3; a possible D gene is TRBD1 (6 bases). Germline loops: CDR1 SGHVS, CDR2 FQNEAQ. The length of the CDR3 is 16 residues. Deletions cut 4 bases from V and 4 bases from J, with 18 bases between. The CDR3 region has the DNA TGTGCCAGCAGCTACCGTAGGGGGACCGGGGCAGATACGCAGTATTTT. Translation gives CASSYRRGTGADTQYF.